This passage covers 14 T cell receptor beta chains from one sample sequenced in a study of T cell responses to AZD1222 COVID-19 vaccine. The table came from immunoSEQ multiplex PCR; TCRdb's copy has only in-frame clones and leaves some out. The sample records some 120,000 clones, over 90% being singletons. The sample here was peripheral blood, taken on day 0 of AZD1222 vaccination. These receptor sequences come from an adult in good health.

The chain combines TRBV2 with TRBJ1-2, with TRBD1 as a possible D gene (6 bases). CDR1 SNHLY and CDR2 FYNNEI come from the germline V gene. The V and J ends lost 6 bases and 5 bases respectively, with 10 bases between them. This CDR3 has 12 amino acids. The CDR3 DNA reads TGTGCCAGCAGAGCAGGGGATTATGGCTACACCTTC. The encoded protein is CASRAGDYGYTF.

The gene calls are TRBV27 and TRBJ2-1, with a possible D match to TRBD2 (7 bases). Trimming took off 5 bases at V and 5 bases at J, with 19 bases between the two ends. Germline CDR1 reads MNHEY; CDR2 reads SMNVEV (reference sequence). The length of the CDR3 is 16 residues. The CDR3, as DNA: TGTGCCAGCAGTCCCCCCAGGGGAGGGATCGACAATGAGCAGTTCTTC. Amino acid sequence: CASSPPRGGIDNEQFF.

J is TRBJ2-2 and V is TRBV6-5, with D tentatively TRBD1 (6 bases). CDR3 length equals 16 residues. Germline lookup yields CDR1 MNHEY and CDR2 SVGAGI. With 2 bases removed from V and 6 bases from J, the gap between germline ends came to 16 bases. CDR3 loop: CASSYSRTVRAGELFF. The CDR3 coding sequence is TGTGCCAGCAGTTACAGTAGGACAGTTAGAGCCGGGGAGCTGTTTTTT.

The chain has TRBV10-3 and TRBJ2-5, with a possible D match to TRBD2 (6 bases). Germline-derived CDR1 and CDR2 are ENHRY and SYGVKD. The CDR3 is made up of 18 amino acids. V was shortened by 4 bases and J by 4 bases, with 25 bases between the two germline ends. CDR3 in DNA: TGTGCCATCAGTGCATTACCCCGGAGGGGCGTCAGAGGAGAGACCCAGTACTTC. Translated: CAISALPRRGVRGETQYF.

This rearrangement joins TRBV5-1 to TRBJ1-3; D is perhaps TRBD1 (5 bases). V lost 3 bases to trimming and J lost 0 bases, with 13 bases between them. The CDR3 is 16 amino acids. In germline, CDR1 is SGHRS, CDR2 YFSETQ. The CDR3 here is CASSSGTVNSGNTIYF. The CDR3 DNA is TGCGCCAGCAGCTCCGGGACTGTCAACTCTGGAAACACCATATATTTT.

V gene TRBV5-1 combines with J gene TRBJ1-2; D gene unclear. Germline assignment: CDR1 SGHRS and CDR2 YFSETQ. The ends were cut back, 0 bases at V and 6 bases at J, with 12 bases in the middle. The CDR3 contains 14 residues. Here the CDR3 DNA reads TGCGCCAGCAGCTTGGGCCTTGGGGTTGATGGCTACACCTTC. It codes for CASSLGLGVDGYTF.

This chain connects TRBV6-5 to TRBJ1-1, with 7 bases lining up with TRBD1. The germline gives CDR1 MNHEY, CDR2 SVGAGI. CDR3 length equals 14 residues. V lost 1 base and J lost 2; bases outside the gene matches: 1. CDR3 amino acids: CASSYYRGNTEAFF. In DNA form, the CDR3 reads TGTGCCAGCAGTTACTACAGGGGTAACACTGAAGCTTTCTTT.

This chain uses TRBV7-6 with TRBJ2-7; D tentatively reads TRBD1 or TRBD2 (5 bases each). This CDR3 has 12 residues. The V end lost 0 bases, the J end lost 6 bases, and 6 bases lay between the germline ends. Germline values: CDR1 SGHVS, CDR2 FNYEAQ. For the CDR3, the DNA is TGTGCCAGCAGCTTAGCTGGGGGCGAGCAGTACTTC. This gives the protein CASSLAGGEQYF.

The chain has TRBV6-2 or TRBV6-3 and TRBJ2-3; 10 nucleotides align to TRBD2. Germline assignment: CDR1 MNHEY and CDR2 SVGEGT. V lost 5 bases, J lost 0 bases, and 5 bases stayed unmatched. The CDR3 has 16 residues. The chain's CDR3 is CASSDRTSGSTDTQYF. The CDR3 nucleotides are TGTGCCAGCAGTGACCGGACTAGCGGCAGCACAGATACGCAGTATTTT.

This chain joins TRBV28 and TRBJ1-1, with D perhaps matching TRBD1 (5 bases). V was shortened by 2 bases and J by 2 bases, with 9 bases between the two germline ends. CDR3 length equals 14 residues. Germline lookup yields CDR1 MDHEN and CDR2 SYDVKM. This CDR3 is CASSLGGTNTEAFF. DNA of the CDR3: TGTGCCAGCAGTTTAGGTGGGACCAACACTGAAGCTTTCTTT.

This chain joins TRBV7-3 and TRBJ1-1; D is possibly TRBD1 (5 bases). Deletions cut 4 bases from V and 5 bases from J, with 11 bases between. Germline-derived CDR1 and CDR2 are SGHTA and FQGTGA. CDR3 size: 13 residues. The CDR3 nucleotides are TGTGCCAGCAGCTCGCTCTGGGGGACTGAAGCTTTCTTT. This codes for CASSSLWGTEAFF. The complete variable domain, with remaining parts taken from reference TRBV7-3 and TRBJ1-1, reads GAGVSQTPSNKVTEKGKYVELRCDPISGHTALYWYRQSLGQGPEFLIYFQGTGAADDSGLPNDRFFAVRPEGSVSTLKIQRTERGDSAVYLCASSSLWGTEAFFGQGTRLTVV.

In nucleotides, the CDR3 is TGCGCCAGCAGTAGCGGGGGACGTGGAAACACCATATATTTT. It encodes CASSSGGRGNTIYF. This chain uses TRBV10-1 with TRBJ1-3; maybe TRBD1 (5 bases). CDR3 size: 14 residues. Germline V gene lookup returns CDR1 WNHNN and CDR2 SYGVQD (reference sequence). V was trimmed by 5 bases and J by 3 bases, leaving 11 bases between them.

The CDR3 region has the DNA TGTGCCAGCAGCTCCGGGGGGCCCTCATATCTTCCCTACAATGAGCAGTTCTTC. Translation: CASSSGGPSYLPYNEQFF. The chain employs TRBV7-2 and TRBJ2-1, with a weak D call TRBD2 (7 bases). The CDR3 covers 18 residues. Germline assignment: CDR1 SGHTA and CDR2 FQGNSA. V shed 4 bases and J shed 2 bases, with 21 bases lying between them.

V usage is TRBV6-5 and J usage is TRBJ1-1; TRBD1 might be the D (6 bases). V lost 6 bases to trimming and J lost 8 bases, with 19 bases between them. Germline V gives CDR1 MNHEY, CDR2 SVGAGI. This CDR3 comprises 14 residues. In DNA form, the CDR3 reads TGTGCCAGCAGCGAGGGGGGCATAGGTAAGGAAGCTTTCTTT. This translates into CASSEGGIGKEAFF.